The rows below give T cell receptor beta chains drawn from one sample of a study of beta chain features in type 1 diabetes. Libraries were prepared by immunoSEQ multiplex PCR; TCRdb keeps only in-frame clonotypes and omits some of them. This table holds hundreds of thousands of clones, around 15% found once. The sample taken for sequencing was naive CD4+ T cells from blood. Every receptor here comes from a man aged 18 to 35 with type 1 diabetes. Each CDR3 is given with its conserved first and last residue.

v_call	cdr3_length	cdr3_aa
TRBV18	14	CASSPGPGNQPQHF
TRBV29-1	14	CSVKGQGYGTEAFF
TRBV10-3	11	CAISESNEQYF
TRBV14	17	CASSQVGLAGYRNEQFF
TRBV7-2	15	CASSFWLAGNNEQFF
TRBV7-3	16	CASSLEFSGGNSPLHF
TRBV2	14	CASKGGVSGNTIYF
TRBV14	16	CASSHLLRSGANVLTF
TRBV19	13	CASSTLNGGEQYF
TRBV10-3	14	CAISESGSSYEQYF
TRBV29-1	11	CSVASATGRYF
TRBV18	16	CASSPKGQGGKNIQYF
TRBV4-3	18	CASSQVNGGGISYNEQFF
TRBV4-1	14	CASKSTGLNTEAFF
TRBV29-1	9	CSVGPPLHF
TRBV7-9	15	CASSLEGGQGYGYTF